A selection of T cell receptor beta chains follows, all from one sample in a study of blood T cell repertoires in COVID-19. Sequencing used immunoSEQ multiplex PCR; TCRdb keeps in-frame clones, though not all of them. The sample carries 100,000 to 150,000 clones, 75% to 90% recorded once. Source material: peripheral blood. The receptors come from an older man with acute or convalescent COVID-19. The CDR3 runs from the conserved cysteine through the conserved F or W. D genes are given only for firm matches. Some rows have no size entry. The others give once, few or many, or a class for an expanded clone.

CDR3 protein | CDR3 DNA | CDR3 length | J gene | D gene | V gene | clone size
CASSLALQGENIQYF | TGTGCCAGCAGCTTAGCCTTACAGGGGGAAAACATTCAGTACTTC | 15 | TRBJ2-4 | TRBD1 | TRBV7-8 | .
CSVAQGGANYGYTF | TGCAGCGTTGCACAGGGGGGGGCTAACTATGGCTACACCTTC | 14 | TRBJ1-2 | TRBD1 | TRBV29-1 | .
CASSPARRVLDTQYF | TGCGCCAGCAGTCCGGCACGCAGGGTTTTAGATACGCAGTATTTT | 15 | TRBJ2-3 | . | TRBV10-1 | .
CASSLGQGGQETQYF | TGCGCCAGCAGCTTGGGACAGGGGGGTCAAGAGACCCAGTACTTC | 15 | TRBJ2-5 | TRBD1 | TRBV5-1 | .
CASSALHRGADGYTF | TGTGCCAGCAGCGCCCTCCACAGGGGAGCAGATGGCTACACCTTC | 15 | TRBJ1-2 | TRBD1 | TRBV9 | .
CASSHSRTYEQYF | TGTGCCAGCAGCCACTCCAGGACCTACGAGCAGTACTTC | 13 | TRBJ2-7 | . | TRBV3-1/TRBV3-2 | few
CASSQPDRPNQPQHF | TGTGCCAGCAGCCAACCTGACAGGCCTAATCAGCCCCAGCATTTT | 15 | TRBJ1-5 | . | TRBV4-2 | many
CASSVSGGSNTQYF | TGTGCCAGCAGCGTAAGCGGGGGGTCTAATACGCAGTATTTT | 14 | TRBJ2-3 | TRBD2 | TRBV7-3 | .
CASSLFRDYGYTF | TGTGCCAGCAGTTTATTTCGGGATTATGGCTACACCTTC | 13 | TRBJ1-2 | . | TRBV27 | .
CASSFSPTKPQHF | TGTGCCAGCAGCTTTTCCCCGACTAAGCCCCAGCATTTT | 13 | TRBJ1-5 | . | TRBV7-2 | .
CASSPTPTGIHEQYF | TGTGCCAGTAGTCCCACACCCACAGGGATCCACGAGCAGTACTTC | 15 | TRBJ2-7 | . | TRBV19 | .
CASSAPNTEAFF | TGTGCCAGCAGCGCGCCGAACACTGAAGCTTTCTTT | 12 | TRBJ1-1 | . | TRBV5-4 | once
CASSPGLPGQETQYF | TGTGCCAGCTCACCAGGGCTACCGGGACAAGAGACCCAGTACTTC | 15 | TRBJ2-5 | . | TRBV18 | .
CASSFDVSSYNEQFF | TGTGCCAGCAGCTTTGATGTGTCGAGCTACAATGAGCAGTTCTTC | 15 | TRBJ2-1 | . | TRBV7-2 | .
CASSDAGFSSYEQYF | TGTGCCAGCAGTGATGCAGGTTTTAGCTCCTACGAGCAGTACTTC | 15 | TRBJ2-7 | . | TRBV2 | .
CASSQASGGGETKNIQYF | TGTGCCAGCAGCCAGGCTAGCGGGGGCGGAGAGACCAAAAACATTCAGTACTTC | 18 | TRBJ2-4 | TRBD2 | TRBV3-1/TRBV3-2 | .
CASSQDGKRNYGYTF | TGTGCCAGCAGCCAAGATGGCAAACGCAACTATGGCTACACCTTC | 15 | TRBJ1-2 | . | TRBV3-1/TRBV3-2 | .
CASRGHNIRGYTF | TGTGCCAGCAGGGGGCATAACATACGTGGCTACACCTTC | 13 | TRBJ1-2 | . | TRBV6-5 | .
CASSRQGTRTEAFF | TGTGCCAGCAGTAGACAGGGTACCCGGACTGAAGCTTTCTTT | 14 | TRBJ1-1 | TRBD1 | TRBV2 | once
CASSLGTVDTGELFF | TGCGCCAGCAGCCTCGGGACAGTCGACACCGGGGAGCTGTTTTTT | 15 | TRBJ2-2 | TRBD1 | TRBV5-1 | .
CASTDRSYGYTF | TGTGCCAGCACCGACAGGTCCTATGGCTACACCTTC | 12 | TRBJ1-2 | . | TRBV11-2 | .
CASSSSGGNNQPQHF | TGTGCCAGCAGTTCCTCAGGGGGCAACAATCAGCCCCAGCATTTT | 15 | TRBJ1-5 | TRBD1 | TRBV28 | .
CATLQGVWTEAFF | TGTGCCACCCTCCAGGGGGTGTGGACTGAAGCTTTCTTT | 13 | TRBJ1-1 | TRBD1 | TRBV28 | few
CASSFQAGRNNEQFF | TGTGCCAGCAGTTTTCAGGCAGGGCGAAACAATGAGCAGTTCTTC | 15 | TRBJ2-1 | . | TRBV27 | .
CASSLAPGQGVRNEQYF | TGCGCCAGCAGCTTGGCCCCGGGACAGGGGGTAAGGAACGAGCAGTACTTC | 17 | TRBJ2-7 | TRBD1 | TRBV5-1 | .
CASTVQGGYTF | TGTGCCAGCACGGTTCAGGGGGGCTACACCTTC | 11 | TRBJ1-2 | . | TRBV2 | .
CATSDARGGPAYNEQFF | TGTGCCACCAGTGATGCCCGCGGGGGCCCGGCTTACAATGAGCAGTTCTTC | 17 | TRBJ2-1 | . | TRBV24-1 | .
CASSLSGGTFSEQYF | TGTGCCAGCAGCTTAAGTGGCGGGACGTTCTCCGAGCAGTACTTC | 15 | TRBJ2-7 | . | TRBV7-3 | once